This T cell receptor beta chain was recovered during a study of regulatory T cells in long-lasting Graves disease. Combining iRepertoire HTBI primers with Arm-PCR of CDR3 regions, the authors built TCR beta libraries. Original data processing: From all samples, identification returned approximately 14 TRBJ and 60 or so TRBV segments. TCRdb reprocessed the multiplex PCR reads via MiXCR and lists one record per CDR3 protein. The V and J calls, along with clone size, are taken from TCRdb and not from the paper's own processing. The profile shows approximately 400,000 distinct CDR3 sequences, about a quarter of them singletons. At least ten counts were recorded for this clonotype. Its antigen is undetermined. Time point in this sample: persistent/refractory GD, antithyroid drugs over 5 years with positive TRAb. The TCR library used RNA extracted from PBMCs. CDR3 length: 13 amino acids. Germline CDR1 is LNHNV and CDR2 is YYDKDF (reference sequence). V shed 4 bases and J 4 bases; nucleotides not matched to a gene: 3.

Overall study results and limits: Lower TCR diversity was seen in persistent Graves' patients than in newly diagnosed ones.

The sequencing here drew on peripheral blood mononuclear cells (PBMCs), taken when the disease was refractory, from a patient treated with antithyroid drugs. This clonotype originated in a female donor with Graves disease. The V and J genes are TRBV15 and TRBJ2-5, with TRBD2 matching 7 bases. The CDR3: CATSNIAGETQYF. The CDR3 DNA is TGTGCCACCAGCAATATAGCGGGAGAGACCCAGTACTTC.